The 3 T cell receptor beta chains listed next were all sequenced from one sample in a study of cytomegalovirus exposure and HLA in healthy donors. It was with 60 Vbeta and 13 Jbeta primers that the PCR ran. Only in-frame clones appear in the TCRdb table, and some are missing; sequencing was by immunoSEQ multiplex PCR. The sample has 150,000 to 200,000 clones; roughly 74% are singletons. The sample consisted of PBMCs. These receptors were collected from a woman under 40 in good health and CMV-seropositive.

This clone showed up just a few times. V and J are TRBV6-6 and TRBJ1-1; tentatively, D is TRBD1 (6 bases). Germline assignment: CDR1 MNHNY and CDR2 SVGAGI (reference sequence). The CDR3 spans 13 residues. V lost 0 bases to trimming and J lost 4 bases, with 6 bases between them. CDR3 in amino acids: CASSYSRGTEAFF. The CDR3 region has the DNA TGTGCCAGCAGTTACTCCAGGGGCACTGAAGCTTTCTTT.

The chain employs TRBV2 and TRBJ1-2, with D perhaps TRBD1 (5 bases). The V end lost 3 bases, the J end lost 4 bases, and 18 bases lay between the germline ends. CDR3 length: 16 amino acids. Germline V CDR1 and CDR2: SNHLY, FYNNEI. The CDR3 bases are TGTGCCAGCAGTGACATCAATAGGGGAAGTGGCTATGGCTACACCTTC. Protein product: CASSDINRGSGYGYTF. The full variable domain, its missing parts supplied by reference TRBV2 and TRBJ1-2, is EPEVTQTPSHQVTQMGQEVILRCVPISNHLYFYWYRQILGQKVEFLVSFYNNEISEKSEIFDDQFSVERPDGSNFTLKIRSTKLEDSAMYFCASSDINRGSGYGYTFGSGTRLTVV.

The V gene is TRBV2, the J gene TRBJ2-5; unclear D gene. The CDR3 is 13 amino acids. Trimming stripped 4 bases from V and 2 bases from J, with 8 bases between. Germline CDR1 reads SNHLY; CDR2 reads FYNNEI. The CDR3 loop reads CASSGNSQETQYF. The CDR3 coding sequence is TGTGCCAGCAGTGGTAACTCACAAGAGACCCAGTACTTC. Combining the CDR3 with reference TRBV2 and TRBJ2-5 gives the whole variable domain EPEVTQTPSHQVTQMGQEVILRCVPISNHLYFYWYRQILGQKVEFLVSFYNNEISEKSEIFDDQFSVERPDGSNFTLKIRSTKLEDSAMYFCASSGNSQETQYFGPGTRLLVL.